Listed here is a single T cell receptor beta chain. Generated by immunoSEQ multiplex PCR, the TCRdb table keeps only in-frame clones and is missing some. The data contain roughly 190,000 clones, 85% to 95% of them singletons. The data were taken from a study of T cell responses to AZD1222 COVID-19 vaccine. V lost 0 bases and J lost 8, with 16 bases in between. Germline V gives CDR1 MNHEY, CDR2 SMNVEV (reference sequence). This CDR3 has 15 residues. The sample in question was peripheral blood, obtained on day 0 of AZD1222 vaccination. The receptor was derived from an adult in good health. The gene calls are TRBV27 and TRBJ1-2; perhaps TRBD1 as D (6 bases). CDR3 region: CASSLSPQGSPGYTF. DNA of the CDR3: TGTGCCAGCAGTTTATCCCCCCAGGGGTCGCCCGGCTACACCTTC.